These T cell receptor beta chains were read from a single sample in a study of blood T cells in healthy people across ages. TCRdb called the 5' RACE reads again in MiXCR, with one record for every CDR3 protein. Of approximately 880,000 distinct CDR3 sequences listed, 40% to 60% are singletons. Sequencing used blood. These receptors were collected from a young man in good health. Both conserved end residues are part of each CDR3. The order of the fields is V gene, J gene, CDR3 protein.

V: TRBV27; J: TRBJ1-2; CDR3: CASRATSDRGYGYTF
V: TRBV12-3/TRBV12-4; J: TRBJ2-1; CDR3: CASSFRTSGGALSYNEQFF
V: TRBV27; J: TRBJ2-7; CDR3: CASRDGIHYEQYF
V: TRBV6-1; J: TRBJ1-1; CDR3: CASSERANTEAFF
V: TRBV29-1; J: TRBJ1-2; CDR3: CSAGPQGNYGYTF
V: TRBV27; J: TRBJ2-3; CDR3: CASSLNSGGTDTQYF
V: TRBV27; J: TRBJ1-1; CDR3: CASSSNGYMNTEAFF
V: TRBV18; J: TRBJ2-7; CDR3: CASSPGPTGEYEQYF
V: TRBV27; J: TRBJ2-1; CDR3: CASSGFGGDSYNEQFF
V: TRBV28; J: TRBJ2-5; CDR3: CASVTGAQETQYF
V: TRBV5-8; J: TRBJ1-1; CDR3: CASRRSWNTEAFF
V: TRBV28; J: TRBJ2-7; CDR3: CASSFPKSGPHEQYF
V: TRBV27; J: TRBJ2-7; CDR3: CASSVDTEGGIRGGQYF
V: TRBV6-6; J: TRBJ2-1; CDR3: CAGGAASYNEQFF
V: TRBV5-1; J: TRBJ2-7; CDR3: CASLDTSSYEQYF
V: TRBV29-1; J: TRBJ2-5; CDR3: CSVTPSRDPETQYF
V: TRBV6-6; J: TRBJ2-3; CDR3: CASSYPGASTDTQYF